This T cell receptor (beta chain) comes out of a study of cytomegalovirus exposure and HLA in healthy donors. General observations from the study: Approximately 17,000 TCR beta sequences were associated with HLA alleles at 0.05 false discovery rate in a later analysis.

Germline lookup yields CDR1 MNHNS and CDR2 SASEGT. The CDR3 contains 13 residues. V shed 6 bases and J shed 0 bases, with 8 bases lying between them. About this clone: The target antigen is unknown.

PCR employed 60 Vbeta and 13 Jbeta primers. The data were produced by immunoSEQ multiplex PCR, yet TCRdb's version contains in-frame clones alone and is incomplete. In the table there are roughly 100,000 clones, approximately 86% of which are singletons. The receptor comes from a young man in good health and CMV-seronegative. The chain is built from TRBV6-1 and TRBJ1-1, with a possible D match to TRBD1 (5 bases). The sample taken for sequencing was PBMCs. CDR3 in amino acids: CASRGQVNTEAFF. DNA of the CDR3: TGTGCCAGCAGAGGACAAGTGAACACTGAAGCTTTCTTT.